The present entry profiles one T cell receptor (beta chain) with its context. Here immunoSEQ multiplex PCR was the method, and the copy in TCRdb shows in-frame clones only, minus some. In the table there are about 83,000 clones, 70% to 85% of which are singletons. This sample was taken from a study of OX40 agonist ivuxolimab in advanced cancers. Trimming took 2 bases from V and 0 from J, leaving 8 bases between them. The CDR3 sequence is 14 residues long. CDR1 and CDR2 (germline): SGHRS, YFSETQ. This TCR was recovered from an adult with an advanced solid tumor such as melanoma, head and neck, liver or kidney cancer. Source: CD4+ or CD8+ T cells sorted from blood, taken in a trial of the OX40 agonist ivuxolimab. The chain has TRBV5-1 and TRBJ1-1; D ambiguous. CDR3 DNA: TGCGCCAGCAGCTTCAATATCATGAACACTGAAGCTTTCTTT. Its protein product is CASSFNIMNTEAFF.